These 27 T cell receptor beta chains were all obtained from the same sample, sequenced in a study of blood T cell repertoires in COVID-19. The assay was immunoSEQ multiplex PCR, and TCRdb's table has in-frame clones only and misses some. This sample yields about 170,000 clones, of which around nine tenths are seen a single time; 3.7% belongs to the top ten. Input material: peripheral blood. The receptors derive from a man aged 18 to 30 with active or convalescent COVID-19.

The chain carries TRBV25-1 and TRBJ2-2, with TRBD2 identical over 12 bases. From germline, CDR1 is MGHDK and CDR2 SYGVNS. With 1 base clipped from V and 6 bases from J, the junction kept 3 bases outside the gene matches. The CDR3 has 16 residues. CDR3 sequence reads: CASSEWPSGGAGELFF. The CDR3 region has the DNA TGTGCCAGCAGTGAATGGCCTAGCGGGGGGGCCGGGGAGCTGTTTTTT.

In nucleotides, the CDR3 is TGTGCCAGCAGTTTATCAACAGGGGCAGAGACCCAGTACTTC. Translating it yields CASSLSTGAETQYF. This chain joins TRBV27 and TRBJ2-5, with 7 nucleotides matching TRBD1. The CDR3 is made up of 14 amino acids. Per the germline V gene, CDR1 is MNHEY and CDR2 is SMNVEV (reference sequence). J was trimmed by 4 bases and V by 0 bases; bases with no gene match: 2.

CDR3 in DNA: TGTGCCAGCAGCGTGGGACAGAGCTCCTACAATGAGCAGTTCTTC. It translates to CASSVGQSSYNEQFF. The rearrangement joins TRBV9 to TRBJ2-1, with 7 positions matching TRBD1. Unmatched junction bases numbered 2, after V lost 2 bases and J lost 0 bases. The germline CDR1 and CDR2 sequences are SGDLS and YYNGEE. The CDR3 extends over 15 amino acids. Full variable domain (rest looked up from reference TRBV9 and TRBJ2-1): DSGVTQTPKHLITATGQRVTLRCSPRSGDLSVYWYQQSLDQGLQFLIQYYNGEERAKGNILERFSAQQFPDLHSELNLSSLELGDSALYFCASSVGQSSYNEQFFGPGTRLTVL.

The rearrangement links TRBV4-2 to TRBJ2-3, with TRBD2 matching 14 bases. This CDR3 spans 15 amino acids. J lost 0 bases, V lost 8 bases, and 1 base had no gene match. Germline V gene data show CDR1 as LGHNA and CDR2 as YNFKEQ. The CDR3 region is CASGLAGGSTDTQYF. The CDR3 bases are TGTGCCAGCGGACTAGCGGGGGGTAGCACAGATACGCAGTATTTT.

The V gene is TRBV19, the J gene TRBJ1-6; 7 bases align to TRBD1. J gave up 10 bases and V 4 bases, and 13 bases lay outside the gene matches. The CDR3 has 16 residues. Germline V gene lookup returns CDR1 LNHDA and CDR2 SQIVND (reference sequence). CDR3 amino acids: CASSTPTTGYGSPLHF. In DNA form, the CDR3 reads TGTGCCAGTAGTACCCCGACGACAGGGTATGGGTCACCCCTCCACTTT.

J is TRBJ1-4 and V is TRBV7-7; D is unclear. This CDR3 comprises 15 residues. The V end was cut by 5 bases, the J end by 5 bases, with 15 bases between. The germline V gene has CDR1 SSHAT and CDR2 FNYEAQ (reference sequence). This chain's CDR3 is CASSPNPGENEKLFF. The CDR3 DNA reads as TGTGCCAGCAGCCCAAACCCCGGGGAAAATGAAAAACTGTTTTTT.

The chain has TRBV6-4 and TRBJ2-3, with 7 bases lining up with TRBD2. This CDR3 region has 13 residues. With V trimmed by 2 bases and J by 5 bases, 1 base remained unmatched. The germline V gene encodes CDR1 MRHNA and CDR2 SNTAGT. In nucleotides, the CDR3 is TGTGCCAGCAGTGACAGGGAGGGAGATACGCAGTATTTT. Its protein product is CASSDREGDTQYF.

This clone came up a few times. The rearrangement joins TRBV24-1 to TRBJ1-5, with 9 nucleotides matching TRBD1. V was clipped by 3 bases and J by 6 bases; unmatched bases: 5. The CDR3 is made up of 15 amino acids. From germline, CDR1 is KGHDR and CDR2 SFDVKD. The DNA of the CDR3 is TGTGCCACCAGTGATGGGGGACAGGGAAGTCAGCCCCAGCATTTT. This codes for CATSDGGQGSQPQHF.

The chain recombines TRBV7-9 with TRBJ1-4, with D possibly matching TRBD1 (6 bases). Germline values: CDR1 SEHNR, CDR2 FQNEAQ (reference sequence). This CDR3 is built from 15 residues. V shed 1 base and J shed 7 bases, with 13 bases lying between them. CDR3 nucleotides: TGTGCCAGCAGCTTAGTACAGGGCGATTCTGAAAAACTGTTTTTT. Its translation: CASSLVQGDSEKLFF.

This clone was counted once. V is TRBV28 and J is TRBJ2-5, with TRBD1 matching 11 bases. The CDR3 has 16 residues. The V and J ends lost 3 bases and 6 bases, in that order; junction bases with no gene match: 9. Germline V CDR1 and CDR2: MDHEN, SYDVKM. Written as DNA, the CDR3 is TGTGCCAGCAGTTTCGAATGGGGACAGGGGGTTCAGACCCAGTACTTC. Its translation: CASSFEWGQGVQTQYF.

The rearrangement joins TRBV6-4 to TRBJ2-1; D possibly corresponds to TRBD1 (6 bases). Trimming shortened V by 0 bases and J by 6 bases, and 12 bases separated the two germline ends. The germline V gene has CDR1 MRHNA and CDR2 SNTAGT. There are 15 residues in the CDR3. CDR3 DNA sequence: TGTGCCAGCAGTGACTCGATAGGACAGCTCAATGAGCAGTTCTTC. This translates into CASSDSIGQLNEQFF.

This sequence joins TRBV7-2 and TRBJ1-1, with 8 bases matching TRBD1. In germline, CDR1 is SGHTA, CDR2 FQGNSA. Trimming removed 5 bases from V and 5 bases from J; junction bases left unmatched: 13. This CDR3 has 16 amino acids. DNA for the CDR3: TGTGCCAGCAGCCCCACGACCCGGACAGGGAGAACTGAAGCTTTCTTT. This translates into CASSPTTRTGRTEAFF.

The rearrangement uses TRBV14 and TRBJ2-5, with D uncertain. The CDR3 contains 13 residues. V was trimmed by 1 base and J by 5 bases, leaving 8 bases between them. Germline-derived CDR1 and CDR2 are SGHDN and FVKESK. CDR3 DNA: TGTGCCAGCAGCCAAGTTGAGGCGGAGACCCAGTACTTC. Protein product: CASSQVEAETQYF.

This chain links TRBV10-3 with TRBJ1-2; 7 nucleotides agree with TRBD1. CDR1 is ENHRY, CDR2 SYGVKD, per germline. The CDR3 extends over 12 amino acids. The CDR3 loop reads CATARGNYGYTF. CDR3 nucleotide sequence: TGTGCGACGGCCAGGGGGAACTATGGCTACACCTTC.

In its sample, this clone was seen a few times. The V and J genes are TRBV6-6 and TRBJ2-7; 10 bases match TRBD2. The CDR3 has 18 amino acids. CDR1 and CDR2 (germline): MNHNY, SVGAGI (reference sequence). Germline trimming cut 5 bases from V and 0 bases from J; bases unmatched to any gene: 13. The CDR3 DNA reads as TGTGCCAGCAGTCCTATTCCTAAGACTAGCGGGCTCTCCTACGAGCAGTACGTC. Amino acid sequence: CASSPIPKTSGLSYEQYV.

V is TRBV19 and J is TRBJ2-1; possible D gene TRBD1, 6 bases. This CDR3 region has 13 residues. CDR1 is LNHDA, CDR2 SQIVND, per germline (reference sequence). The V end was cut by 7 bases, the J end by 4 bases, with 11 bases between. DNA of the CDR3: TGTGCCAGTATCGGGGACACATACAATGAGCAGTTCTTC. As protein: CASIGDTYNEQFF.

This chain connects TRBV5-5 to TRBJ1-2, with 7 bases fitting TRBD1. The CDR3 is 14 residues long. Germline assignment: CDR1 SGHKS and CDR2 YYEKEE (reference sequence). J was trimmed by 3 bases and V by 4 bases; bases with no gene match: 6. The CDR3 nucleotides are TGTGCCAGCAGCCCCGGACAGGCCTACTATGGCTACACCTTC. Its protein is CASSPGQAYYGYTF. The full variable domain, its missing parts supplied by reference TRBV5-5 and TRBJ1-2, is DAGVTQSPTHLIKTRGQQVTLRCSPISGHKSVSWYQQVLGQGPQFIFQYYEKEERGRGNFPDRFSARQFPNYSSELNVNALLLGDSALYLCASSPGQAYYGYTFGSGTRLTVV.

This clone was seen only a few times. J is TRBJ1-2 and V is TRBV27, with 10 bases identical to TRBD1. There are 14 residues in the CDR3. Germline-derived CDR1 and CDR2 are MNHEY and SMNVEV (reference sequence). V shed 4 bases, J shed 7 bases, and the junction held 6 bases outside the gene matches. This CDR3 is CASSSSRTGGGYTF. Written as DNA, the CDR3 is TGTGCCAGCAGTTCGAGTAGGACAGGGGGTGGCTACACCTTC.

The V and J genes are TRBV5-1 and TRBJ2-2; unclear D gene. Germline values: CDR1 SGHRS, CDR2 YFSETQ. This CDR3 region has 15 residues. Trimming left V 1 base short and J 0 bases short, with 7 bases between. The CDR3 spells CASSLSATNTGELFF. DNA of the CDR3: TGCGCCAGCAGCTTGAGTGCTACGAACACCGGGGAGCTGTTTTTT.

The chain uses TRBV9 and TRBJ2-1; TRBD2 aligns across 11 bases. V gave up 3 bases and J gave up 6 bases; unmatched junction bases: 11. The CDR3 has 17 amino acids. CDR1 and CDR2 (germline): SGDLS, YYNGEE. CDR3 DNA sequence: TGTGCCAGCAGCGGGGGGATACTAGCGGGAGCTGGCAATGAGCAGTTCTTC. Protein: CASSGGILAGAGNEQFF.

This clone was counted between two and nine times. The CDR3 is CASSLGTNYEQYF. The CDR3 region has the DNA TGTGCCAGCAGCTTAGGGACAAACTACGAGCAGTACTTC. The chain links TRBV7-9 to TRBJ2-7, with D perhaps TRBD1 (5 bases). CDR3 length: 13 residues. V shed 1 base and J shed 3 bases, with 7 bases lying between them. Germline values: CDR1 SEHNR, CDR2 FQNEAQ (reference sequence).

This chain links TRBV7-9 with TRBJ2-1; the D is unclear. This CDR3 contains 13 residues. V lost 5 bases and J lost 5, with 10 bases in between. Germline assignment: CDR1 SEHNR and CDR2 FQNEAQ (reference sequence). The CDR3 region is CASSGHLNNEQFF. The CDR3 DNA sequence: TGTGCCAGCAGCGGTCACCTAAACAATGAGCAGTTCTTC.

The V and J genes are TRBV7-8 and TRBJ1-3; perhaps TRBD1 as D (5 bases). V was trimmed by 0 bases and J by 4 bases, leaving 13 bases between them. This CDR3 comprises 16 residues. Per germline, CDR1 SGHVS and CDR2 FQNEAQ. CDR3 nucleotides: TGTGCCAGCAGCTTAGCGGAGGGAGGGGACGGAAACACCATATATTTT. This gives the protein CASSLAEGGDGNTIYF.

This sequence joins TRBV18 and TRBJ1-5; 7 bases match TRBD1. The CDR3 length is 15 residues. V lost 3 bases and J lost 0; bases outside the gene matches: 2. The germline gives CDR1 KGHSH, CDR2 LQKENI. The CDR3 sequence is CASSPDRNSNQPQHF. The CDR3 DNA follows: TGTGCCAGCTCACCGGACAGGAATAGCAATCAGCCCCAGCATTTT.

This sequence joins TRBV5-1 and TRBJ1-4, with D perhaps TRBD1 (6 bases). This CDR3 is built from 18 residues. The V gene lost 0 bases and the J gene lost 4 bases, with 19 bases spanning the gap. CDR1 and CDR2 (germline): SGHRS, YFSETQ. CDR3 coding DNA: TGCGCCAGCAGCTTGGCACTGGACAGCGGCGGGTATAATGAAAAACTGTTTTTT. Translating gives CASSLALDSGGYNEKLFF. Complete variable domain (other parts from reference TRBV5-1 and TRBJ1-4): KAGVTQTPRYLIKTRGQQVTLSCSPISGHRSVSWYQQTPGQGLQFLFEYFSETQRNKGNFPGRFSGRQFSNSRSEMNVSTLELGDSALYLCASSLALDSGGYNEKLFFGSGTQLSVL.

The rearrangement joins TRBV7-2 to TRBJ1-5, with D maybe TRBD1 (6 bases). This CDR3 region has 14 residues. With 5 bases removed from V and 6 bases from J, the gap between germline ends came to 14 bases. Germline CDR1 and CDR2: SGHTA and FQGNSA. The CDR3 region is CASSRSGGGQPQHF. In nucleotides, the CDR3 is TGTGCCAGCAGCAGAAGTGGGGGCGGTCAGCCCCAGCATTTT.

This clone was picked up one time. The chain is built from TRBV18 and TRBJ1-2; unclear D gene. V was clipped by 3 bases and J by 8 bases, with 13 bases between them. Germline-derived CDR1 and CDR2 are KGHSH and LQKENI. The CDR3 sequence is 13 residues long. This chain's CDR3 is CASSPAGVRGYTF. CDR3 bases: TGTGCCAGCTCACCTGCCGGGGTCAGGGGCTACACCTTC.